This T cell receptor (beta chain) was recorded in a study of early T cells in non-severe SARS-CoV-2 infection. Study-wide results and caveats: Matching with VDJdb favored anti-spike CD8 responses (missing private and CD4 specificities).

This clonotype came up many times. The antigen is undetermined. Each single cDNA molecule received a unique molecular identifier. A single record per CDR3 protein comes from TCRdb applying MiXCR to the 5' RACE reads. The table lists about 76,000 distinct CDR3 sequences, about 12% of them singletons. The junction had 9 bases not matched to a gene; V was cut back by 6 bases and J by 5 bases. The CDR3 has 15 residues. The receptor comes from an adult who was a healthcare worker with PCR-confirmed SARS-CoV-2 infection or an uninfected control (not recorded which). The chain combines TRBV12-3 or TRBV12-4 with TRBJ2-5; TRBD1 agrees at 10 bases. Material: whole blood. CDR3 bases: TGTGCCAGCAGGCCGGGACAGGGGATTTTGGAGACCCAGTACTTC. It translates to CASRPGQGILETQYF.